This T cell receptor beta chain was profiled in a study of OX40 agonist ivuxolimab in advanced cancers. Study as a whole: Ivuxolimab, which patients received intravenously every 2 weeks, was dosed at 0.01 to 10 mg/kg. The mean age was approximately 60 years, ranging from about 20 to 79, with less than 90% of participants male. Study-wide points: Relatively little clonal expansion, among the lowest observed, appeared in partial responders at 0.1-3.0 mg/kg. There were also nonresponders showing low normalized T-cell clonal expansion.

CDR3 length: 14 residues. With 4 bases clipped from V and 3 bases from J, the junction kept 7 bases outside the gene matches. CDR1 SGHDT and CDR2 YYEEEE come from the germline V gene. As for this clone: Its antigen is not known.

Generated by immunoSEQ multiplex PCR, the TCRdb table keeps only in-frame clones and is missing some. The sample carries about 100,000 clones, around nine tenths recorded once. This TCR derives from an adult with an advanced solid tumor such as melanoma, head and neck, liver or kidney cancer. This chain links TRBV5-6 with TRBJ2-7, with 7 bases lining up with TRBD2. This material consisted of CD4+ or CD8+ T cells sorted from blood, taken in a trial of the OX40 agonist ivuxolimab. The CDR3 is CASSRLSGYYEQYF. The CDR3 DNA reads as TGTGCCAGCAGCAGGCTTAGCGGGTACTACGAGCAGTACTTC.